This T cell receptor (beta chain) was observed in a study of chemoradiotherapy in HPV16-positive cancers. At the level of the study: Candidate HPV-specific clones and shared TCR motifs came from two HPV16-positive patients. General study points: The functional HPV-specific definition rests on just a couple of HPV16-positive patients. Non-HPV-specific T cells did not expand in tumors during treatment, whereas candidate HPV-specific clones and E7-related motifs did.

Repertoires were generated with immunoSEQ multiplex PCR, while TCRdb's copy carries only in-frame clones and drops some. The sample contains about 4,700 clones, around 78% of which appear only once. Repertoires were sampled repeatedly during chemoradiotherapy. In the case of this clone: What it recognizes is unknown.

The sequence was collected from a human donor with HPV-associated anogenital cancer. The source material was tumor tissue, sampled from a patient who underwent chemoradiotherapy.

In nucleotides, the CDR3 is TGTGCCAGCAGCTTCCAGGGTGCAGGAAACACCATATATTTT. Translated, it gives CASSFQGAGNTIYF. The rearrangement links TRBV5-4 to TRBJ1-3, with a tentative D call TRBD1 (5 bases). Germline loops: CDR1 SGHNT, CDR2 YYREEE (reference sequence). This CDR3 spans 14 amino acids. The V end lost 2 bases, the J end lost 4 bases, and 10 bases lay between the germline ends.